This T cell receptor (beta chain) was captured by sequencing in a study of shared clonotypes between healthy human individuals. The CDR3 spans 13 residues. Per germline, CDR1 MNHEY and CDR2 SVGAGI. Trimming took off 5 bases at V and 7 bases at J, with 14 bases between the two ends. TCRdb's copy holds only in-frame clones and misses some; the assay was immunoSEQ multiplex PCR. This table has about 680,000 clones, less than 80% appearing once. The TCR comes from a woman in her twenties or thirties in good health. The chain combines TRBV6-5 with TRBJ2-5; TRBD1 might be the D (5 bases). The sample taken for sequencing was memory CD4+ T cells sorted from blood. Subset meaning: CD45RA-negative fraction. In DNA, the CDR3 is TGTGCCAGCAGTAAGGCCCCCCAGGGGACCCAGTACTTC. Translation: CASSKAPQGTQYF.